Detailed here is one T cell receptor beta chain. The sample originates from a study of cytomegalovirus exposure and HLA in healthy donors. PCR amplification relied on 60 Vbeta primers (plus 13 Jbeta primers). Source study methods: Later work found 65 million to 100 million unique TCR beta chains, with about 10 million shared. Generated by immunoSEQ multiplex PCR, the TCRdb table keeps only in-frame clones and is missing some. V and J calls and clone size come straight from that table; D and trimming were deduced from the DNA. The sample holds some 140,000 clones, about 74% seen once. Germline V lookup: CDR1 MDHEN, CDR2 SYDVKM. V shed 5 bases, J shed 2 bases, and the junction held 1 base outside the gene matches. The CDR3 is 13 amino acids. Unrecorded immune exposure was likely among donors, who were nominally healthy when sampled.

This clonotype was obtained from a woman between 55 and 75 years old in good health and CMV-seronegative. What was sequenced was PBMCs. The V call is TRBV28, the J call TRBJ1-2, with 8 nucleotides matching TRBD1. The CDR3 loop is CASSGQGNYGYTF. As DNA, the CDR3 is TGTGCCAGCAGTGGACAGGGAAACTATGGCTACACCTTC.